The sample holds a few counts of the clone carrying this TCR beta chain. The sample is drawn from a study of blood T cell repertoires in COVID-19. For the study at large: Donors in the United States, Italy and Spain gave samples during acute or convalescent COVID-19. The analysed material was cDNA or gDNA that came from T cells, B-cell-depleted T cells, or PBMCs.

Per the authors' pipeline: Nucleated cell number was recorded as an estimate derived from reference gene primer amplification. The method was immunoSEQ multiplex PCR; TCRdb's version includes in-frame clones alone and lacks a portion of them. V and J calls and clone size are copied from that table; D and trimming were computed from the DNA. Altogether about 180,000 clones are present, 80% to 85% being singletons, with the ten largest covering over 9.5%. V dropped 4 bases and J dropped 3 bases, with 13 bases sitting between them. Germline assignment: CDR1 MGHDK and CDR2 SYGVNS. The CDR3 consists of 15 residues. The Seattle patients, enrolled during active infection, were followed longitudinally.

The gene calls are TRBV25-1 and TRBJ2-1; no clear D gene. The sample consisted of peripheral blood. This sequence was found in a woman of 80 years or more with COVID-19, enrolled during active disease. The CDR3: CASSGSSAGYNEQFF. The CDR3, as DNA: TGTGCCAGCAGTGGATCCTCGGCAGGCTACAATGAGCAGTTCTTC. Variable domain in full (rest from reference TRBV25-1 and TRBJ2-1): EADIYQTPRYLVIGTGKKITLECSQTMGHDKMYWYQQDPGMELHLIHYSYGVNSTEKGDLSSESTVSRIRTEHFPLTLESARPSHTSQYLCASSGSSAGYNEQFFGPGTRLTVL.